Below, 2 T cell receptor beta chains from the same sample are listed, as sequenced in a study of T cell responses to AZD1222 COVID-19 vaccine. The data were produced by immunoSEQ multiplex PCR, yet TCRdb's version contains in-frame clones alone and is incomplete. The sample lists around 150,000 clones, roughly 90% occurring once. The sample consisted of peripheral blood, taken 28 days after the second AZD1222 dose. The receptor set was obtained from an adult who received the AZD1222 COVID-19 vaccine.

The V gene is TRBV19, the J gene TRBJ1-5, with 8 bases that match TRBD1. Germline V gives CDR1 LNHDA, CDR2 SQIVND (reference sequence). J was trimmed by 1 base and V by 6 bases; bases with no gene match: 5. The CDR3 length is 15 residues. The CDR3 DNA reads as TGTGCCAGTAGCACCAACAGGGGGAGCAATCAGCCCCAGCATTTT. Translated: CASSTNRGSNQPQHF.

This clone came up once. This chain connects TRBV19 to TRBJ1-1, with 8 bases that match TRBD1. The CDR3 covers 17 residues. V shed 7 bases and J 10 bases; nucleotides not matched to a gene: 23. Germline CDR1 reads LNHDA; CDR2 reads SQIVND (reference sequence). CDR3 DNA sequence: TGTGCCAGTAACCCACGGTGGTCCAAAGTAAGGACAGGGCTAGCTTTCTTT. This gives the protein CASNPRWSKVRTGLAFF. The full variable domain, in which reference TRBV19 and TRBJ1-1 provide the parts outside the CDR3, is DGGITQSPKYLFRKEGQNVTLSCEQNLNHDAMYWYRQDPGQGLRLIYYSQIVNDFQKGDIAEGYSVSREKKESFPLTVTSAQKNPTAFYLCASNPRWSKVRTGLAFFGQGTRLTVV.